The sequence of this TCR beta chain was determined in a study of blood T cell repertoires in COVID-19. Study in general: Italy, Spain and the United States were the sources of the convalescent and acute COVID-19 samples. PBMCs, B-cell-depleted T cells, or T cells were the source of the cDNA or gDNA that made up the material.

CDR1 SGHTA and CDR2 FQGTGA come from the germline V gene. This CDR3 is built from 18 residues. The V and J ends lost 1 base and 0 bases respectively, with 13 bases between them. Original processing methods: How many nucleated cells were present was estimated from reference gene primer amplification. The data were produced by immunoSEQ multiplex PCR, yet TCRdb's version contains in-frame clones alone and is incomplete. V, J and clone size reflect that table, while D and trimming were determined from the DNA. The sample holds roughly 100,000 clones, about three quarters seen once. The chain couples TRBV7-3 to TRBJ2-6, with a weak D call TRBD1 (6 bases). This clonotype was obtained from a man in his 70s with acute or convalescent COVID-19. Sequences were obtained from peripheral blood. The CDR3 sequence: CASSLKGNRASGANVLTF. CDR3 in DNA: TGTGCCAGCAGCTTAAAAGGGAACAGGGCCTCTGGGGCCAACGTCCTGACTTTC. Complete variable domain (other parts from reference TRBV7-3 and TRBJ2-6): GAGVSQTPSNKVTEKGKYVELRCDPISGHTALYWYRQSLGQGPEFLIYFQGTGAADDSGLPNDRFFAVRPEGSVSTLKIQRTERGDSAVYLCASSLKGNRASGANVLTFGAGSRLTVL.